Sequencing of this T cell receptor (beta chain) was carried out in a study of cytomegalovirus exposure and HLA in healthy donors. The study ran its PCR with 60 Vbeta and 13 Jbeta primers. Generated by immunoSEQ multiplex PCR, the TCRdb table keeps only in-frame clones and is missing some. The sample carries approximately 140,000 clones, around 90% recorded once. General observations from the study: A later analysis linked roughly 17,000 TCR beta sequences to HLA alleles at 0.05 false discovery rate. Altogether, about 160 TCR beta chains were recorded as cytomegalovirus-associated.

This clone was counted once. Its specificity is not known. The sample consisted of PBMCs. This receptor was obtained from a woman between 40 and 55 years old in good health and CMV-seronegative.

CDR3 protein: CASSQDGGASNQPQHF. Written as DNA, the CDR3 is TGCGCCAGCAGCCAAGACGGTGGGGCGAGCAATCAGCCCCAGCATTTT. V and J are TRBV4-1 and TRBJ1-5, with D possibly being TRBD1 (5 bases). Per germline, CDR1 MGHRA and CDR2 YSYEKL. The CDR3 consists of 16 residues. Trimming removed 0 bases at V and 1 base at J, with 10 bases between.